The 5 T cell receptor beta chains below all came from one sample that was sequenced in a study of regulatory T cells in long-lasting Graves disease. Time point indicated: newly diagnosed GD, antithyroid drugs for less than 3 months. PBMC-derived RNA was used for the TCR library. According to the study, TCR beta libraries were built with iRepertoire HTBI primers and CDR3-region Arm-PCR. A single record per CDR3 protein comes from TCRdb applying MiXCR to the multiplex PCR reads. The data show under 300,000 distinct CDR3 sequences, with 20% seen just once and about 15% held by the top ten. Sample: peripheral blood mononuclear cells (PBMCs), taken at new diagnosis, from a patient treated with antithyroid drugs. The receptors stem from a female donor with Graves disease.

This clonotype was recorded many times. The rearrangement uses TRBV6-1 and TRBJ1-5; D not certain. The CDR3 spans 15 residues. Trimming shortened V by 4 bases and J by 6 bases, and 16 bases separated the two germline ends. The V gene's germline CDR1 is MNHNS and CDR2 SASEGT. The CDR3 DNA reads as TGTGCCAGCAGTGGGTTAATGGGATCCGCTCAGCCCCAGCATTTT. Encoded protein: CASSGLMGSAQPQHF.

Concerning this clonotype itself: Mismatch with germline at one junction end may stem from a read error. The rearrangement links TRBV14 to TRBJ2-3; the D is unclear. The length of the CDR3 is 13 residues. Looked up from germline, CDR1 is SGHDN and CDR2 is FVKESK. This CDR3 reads CASIQLVGDTQYF. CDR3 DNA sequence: TGTGCCAGCATCCAACTTGTTGGAGATACGCAGTATTTT.

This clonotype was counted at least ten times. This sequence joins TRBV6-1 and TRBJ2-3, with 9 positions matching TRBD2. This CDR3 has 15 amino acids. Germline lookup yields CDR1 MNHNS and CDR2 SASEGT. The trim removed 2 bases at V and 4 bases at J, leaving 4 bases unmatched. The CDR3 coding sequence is TGTGCCAGCAGTGAATTAGCGGGAGTAGCAGATACGCAGTATTTT. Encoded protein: CASSELAGVADTQYF.

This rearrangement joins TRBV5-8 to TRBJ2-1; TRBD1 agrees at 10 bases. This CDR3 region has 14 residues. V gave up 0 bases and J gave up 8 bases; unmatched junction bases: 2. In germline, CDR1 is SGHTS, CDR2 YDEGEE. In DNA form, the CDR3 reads TGTGCCAGCAGCTTGGGGGACAGGGGCCATGAGCAGTTCTTC. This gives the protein CASSLGDRGHEQFF.

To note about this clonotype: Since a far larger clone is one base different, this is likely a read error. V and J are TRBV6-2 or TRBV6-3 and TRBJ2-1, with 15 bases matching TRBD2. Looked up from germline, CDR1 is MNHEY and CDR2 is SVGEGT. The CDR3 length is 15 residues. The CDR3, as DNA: TGTGCCAGCAGCTCCGGGACTAGCGGGAGGAATGGGCAGTTCTTC. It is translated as CASSSGTSGRNGQFF.